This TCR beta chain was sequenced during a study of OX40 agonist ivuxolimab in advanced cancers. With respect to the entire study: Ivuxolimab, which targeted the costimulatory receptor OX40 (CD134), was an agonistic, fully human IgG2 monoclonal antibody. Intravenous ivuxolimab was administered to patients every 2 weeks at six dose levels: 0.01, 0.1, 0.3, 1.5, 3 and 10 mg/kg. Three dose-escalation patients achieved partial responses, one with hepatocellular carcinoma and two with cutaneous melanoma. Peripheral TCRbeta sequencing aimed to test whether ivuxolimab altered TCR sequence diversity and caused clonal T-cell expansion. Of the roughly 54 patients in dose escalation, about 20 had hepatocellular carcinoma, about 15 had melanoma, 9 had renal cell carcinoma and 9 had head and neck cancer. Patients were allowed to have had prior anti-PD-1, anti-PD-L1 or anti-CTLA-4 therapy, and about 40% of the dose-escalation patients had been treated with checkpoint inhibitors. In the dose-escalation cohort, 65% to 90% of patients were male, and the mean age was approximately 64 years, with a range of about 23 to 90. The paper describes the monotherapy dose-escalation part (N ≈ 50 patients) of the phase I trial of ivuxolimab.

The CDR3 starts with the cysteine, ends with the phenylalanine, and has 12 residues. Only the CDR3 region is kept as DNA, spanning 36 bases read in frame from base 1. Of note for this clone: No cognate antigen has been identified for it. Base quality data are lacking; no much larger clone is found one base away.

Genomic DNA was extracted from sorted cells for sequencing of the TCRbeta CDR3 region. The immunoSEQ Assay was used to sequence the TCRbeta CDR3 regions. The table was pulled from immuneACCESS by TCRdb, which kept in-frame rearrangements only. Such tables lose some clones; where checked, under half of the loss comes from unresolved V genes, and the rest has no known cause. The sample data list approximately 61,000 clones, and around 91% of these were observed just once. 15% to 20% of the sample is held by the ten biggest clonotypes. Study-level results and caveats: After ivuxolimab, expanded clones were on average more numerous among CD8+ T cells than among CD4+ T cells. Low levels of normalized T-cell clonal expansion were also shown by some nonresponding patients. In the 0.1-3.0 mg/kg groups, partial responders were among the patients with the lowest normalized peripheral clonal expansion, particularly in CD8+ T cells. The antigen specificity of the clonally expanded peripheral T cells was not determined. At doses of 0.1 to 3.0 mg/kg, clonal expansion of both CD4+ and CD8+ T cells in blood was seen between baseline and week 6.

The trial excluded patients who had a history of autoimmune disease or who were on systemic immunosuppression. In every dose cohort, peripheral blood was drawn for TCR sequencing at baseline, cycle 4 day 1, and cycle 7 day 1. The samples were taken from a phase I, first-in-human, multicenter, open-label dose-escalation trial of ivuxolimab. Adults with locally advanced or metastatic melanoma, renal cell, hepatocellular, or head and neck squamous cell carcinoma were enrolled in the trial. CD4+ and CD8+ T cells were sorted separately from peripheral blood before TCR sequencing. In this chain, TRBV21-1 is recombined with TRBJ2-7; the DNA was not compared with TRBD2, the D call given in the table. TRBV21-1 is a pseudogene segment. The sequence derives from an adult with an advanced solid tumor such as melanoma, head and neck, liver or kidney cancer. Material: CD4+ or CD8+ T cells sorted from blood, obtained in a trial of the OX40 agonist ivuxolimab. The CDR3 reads CASSKGGKGEIF. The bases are TGTGCCAGCAGCAAGGGGGGGAAGGGGGAAATCTTC.